This TCR beta chain was retrieved from a study of T cell repertoires in cytomegalovirus infection. About this clonotype: Its antigen remains unknown.

Study-level points and caveats: In two of eight donors, the top clonotype was HLA-C-restricted CMV-specific.

TCRdb re-derived calls from the reads in MiXCR, one entry per CDR3 protein. The table includes some 200,000 distinct CDR3 sequences, approximately 19% detected once. This TCR came from a human donor in good health (CMV status not recorded). Some clones in this sample may be carry-over from other donors' samples. Sequenced sample: PBMCs.

The CDR3 region is CASSYSFTGQGGELFF. CDR3 nucleotide sequence: TGTGCCAGCAGTTACTCGTTTACCGGGCAGGGCGGGGAGCTGTTTTTT. The chain carries TRBV6-5 and TRBJ2-2; TRBD1 is a possible D gene (5 bases). Trimming took 0 bases from V and 7 from J, leaving 15 bases between them. The CDR3 consists of 16 residues. Looked up from germline, CDR1 is MNHEY and CDR2 is SVGAGI.